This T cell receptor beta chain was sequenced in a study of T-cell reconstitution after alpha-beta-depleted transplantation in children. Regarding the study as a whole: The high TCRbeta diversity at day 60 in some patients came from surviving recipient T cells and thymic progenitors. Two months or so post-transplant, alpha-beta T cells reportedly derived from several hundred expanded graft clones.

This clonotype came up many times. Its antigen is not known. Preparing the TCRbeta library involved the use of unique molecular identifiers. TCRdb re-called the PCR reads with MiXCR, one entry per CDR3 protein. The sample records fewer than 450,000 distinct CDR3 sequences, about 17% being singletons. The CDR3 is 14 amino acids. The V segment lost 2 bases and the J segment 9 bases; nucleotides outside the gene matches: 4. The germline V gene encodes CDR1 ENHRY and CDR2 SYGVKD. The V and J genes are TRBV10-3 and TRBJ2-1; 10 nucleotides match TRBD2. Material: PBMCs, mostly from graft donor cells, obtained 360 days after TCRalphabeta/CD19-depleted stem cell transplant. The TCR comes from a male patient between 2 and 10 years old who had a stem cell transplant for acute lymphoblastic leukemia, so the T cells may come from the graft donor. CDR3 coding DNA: TGTGCCATCAGTGAGAAACTAGCGGGGATTGAGCAGTTCTTC. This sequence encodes CAISEKLAGIEQFF.